The 25 T cell receptor beta chains presented below share a single source sample, sequenced in a study of radiotherapy plus CTLA-4 blockade in lung cancer. Data came from immunoSEQ multiplex PCR; TCRdb stores just in-frame clones and leaves some out. The sample has 55,000 to 80,000 clones, about 80% seen once; the top ten hold about 4.5%. The source material was peripheral blood, sampled from a patient treated with radiotherapy plus ipilimumab. These receptors came from a human donor with non-small cell lung cancer who had a complete response to radiotherapy plus ipilimumab.

The rearrangement links TRBV20-1 to TRBJ2-1, with D unclear. From germline, CDR1 is DFQATT and CDR2 SNEGSKA (reference sequence). V lost 4 bases to trimming and J lost 6 bases, with 4 bases between them. The CDR3 runs 10 residues. The chain's CDR3 is CSATLNEQFF. The CDR3 DNA is TGCAGTGCTACGCTCAATGAGCAGTTCTTC.

The chain recombines TRBV19 with TRBJ1-6; D perhaps matches TRBD1 (6 bases). The germline V gene encodes CDR1 LNHDA and CDR2 SQIVND (reference sequence). The V end was cut by 3 bases, the J end by 4 bases, with 13 bases between. The CDR3 contains 16 residues. CDR3 sequence: CASSMSGAKYNSPLHF. The CDR3 DNA reads as TGTGCCAGTAGTATGTCAGGGGCGAAATATAATTCACCCCTCCACTTT.

The rearrangement joins TRBV7-2 to TRBJ1-1, with D possibly TRBD1 on 6 matching bases. Trimming shortened V by 3 bases and J by 9 bases, and 17 bases separated the two germline ends. The CDR3 consists of 14 residues. The germline V gene encodes CDR1 SGHTA and CDR2 FQGNSA. CDR3: CASSLRPNTGKAFF. CDR3 in DNA: TGTGCCAGCAGCTTGAGGCCAAATACAGGGAAAGCTTTCTTT. Together with reference TRBV7-2 and TRBJ1-1, the CDR3 gives the full variable domain: GAGVSQSPSNKVTEKGKDVELRCDPISGHTALYWYRQSLGQGLEFLIYFQGNSAPDKSGLPSDRFSAERTGGSVSTLTIQRTQQEDSAVYLCASSLRPNTGKAFFGQGTRLTVV.

This clone was seen more than once but under ten times. The chain combines TRBV30 with TRBJ2-3; TRBD2 aligns across 10 bases. The CDR3 length is 16 residues. CDR1 and CDR2 (germline): GTSNPN, SVGIG (reference sequence). J gave up 1 base and V 3 bases, and 7 bases lay outside the gene matches. The chain's CDR3 is CAWRLAGSGGTDTQYF. CDR3 nucleotide sequence: TGTGCCTGGAGACTAGCGGGGAGCGGGGGCACAGATACGCAGTATTTT.

CDR3 residues: CASSLASTGGNQPQHF. The CDR3 DNA is TGTGCCAGCAGCTTAGCCTCGACAGGAGGGAATCAGCCCCAGCATTTT. This sequence joins TRBV7-9 and TRBJ1-5; a possible D gene is TRBD1 (6 bases). The germline CDR1 and CDR2 sequences are SEHNR and FQNEAQ (reference sequence). This CDR3 spans 16 amino acids. Trimming removed 0 bases from V and 4 bases from J, with 13 bases in between.

The chain links TRBV14 to TRBJ1-2; a possible D gene is TRBD1 (5 bases). There are 16 residues in the CDR3. V dropped 6 bases and J dropped 0 bases, with 17 bases sitting between them. The germline V gene encodes CDR1 SGHDN and CDR2 FVKESK. For the CDR3, the DNA is TGTGCCAGCAGTCTGGGGGGACGGATCACTAACTATGGCTACACCTTC. It is translated as CASSLGGRITNYGYTF.

V usage is TRBV9 and J usage is TRBJ2-3, with D possibly TRBD1 on 5 matching bases. The CDR3 totals 15 residues. V lost 0 bases and J 3 bases, leaving 11 bases between the germline ends. Germline CDR1 and CDR2: SGDLS and YYNGEE. The CDR3 nucleotides are TGTGCCAGCAGCGTAGCGAGACAGAGTACAGATACGCAGTATTTT. Translated, it gives CASSVARQSTDTQYF.

This sequence joins TRBV5-1 and TRBJ2-6; TRBD2 might be the D (5 bases). Germline assignment: CDR1 SGHRS and CDR2 YFSETQ. V was clipped by 4 bases and J by 4 bases, with 12 bases between them. This CDR3 spans 15 amino acids. The CDR3, as DNA: TGCGCCAGCAGCCGAGGGCAAACCGGGGCCAACGTCCTGACTTTC. Translating gives CASSRGQTGANVLTF.

The gene calls are TRBV7-2 and TRBJ2-6; TRBD1 aligns across 9 bases. J was trimmed by 0 bases and V by 6 bases; bases with no gene match: 9. The CDR3 sequence is 18 residues long. CDR1 SGHTA and CDR2 FQGNSA come from the germline V gene. CDR3 region: CASRARQGVFSGANVLTF. DNA of the CDR3: TGTGCCAGCAGGGCAAGACAGGGGGTGTTCTCTGGGGCCAACGTCCTGACTTTC.

This clone was seen once. The J gene is TRBJ1-5, the V gene TRBV7-2; tentatively, D is TRBD1 (6 bases). Trimming removed 5 bases at V and 7 bases at J, with 21 bases between. The CDR3 is 16 residues long. Germline assignment: CDR1 SGHTA and CDR2 FQGNSA. The CDR3 nucleotides are TGTGCCAGCAGCCCCCTTGGAACAGGGAAGGGACAGCCCCAGCATTTT. Its translation is CASSPLGTGKGQPQHF.

DNA for the CDR3: TGCGCCAGCACCGTTGGGGGGCAAGAGACCCAGTACTTC. It specifies CASTVGGQETQYF. The chain carries TRBV5-1 and TRBJ2-5, with D perhaps matching TRBD2 (6 bases). This CDR3 spans 13 amino acids. V lost 6 bases to trimming and J lost 2 bases, with 11 bases between them. Germline lookup yields CDR1 SGHRS and CDR2 YFSETQ.

The table lists this clone with a count of one. The chain is built from TRBV29-1 and TRBJ2-4; D might be TRBD1 (6 bases). V dropped 3 bases and J dropped 0 bases, with 12 bases sitting between them. This CDR3 spans 15 amino acids. Germline values: CDR1 SQVTM, CDR2 ANQGSEA. CDR3 sequence (DNA): TGCAGCGTTGACACAGGGTCGGGAGCCAAAAACATTCAGTACTTC. Translating it yields CSVDTGSGAKNIQYF.

The chain links TRBV11-2 to TRBJ2-1; D gene uncertain. There are 12 residues in the CDR3. Germline CDR1 reads SGHAT; CDR2 reads FQNNGV. V was pared by 0 bases and J by 10 bases, with 7 bases between. CDR3 amino acids: CASSLDLGEQFF. The CDR3 nucleotides read TGTGCCAGCAGCTTAGATTTAGGGGAGCAGTTCTTC.

This sequence joins TRBV7-2 and TRBJ1-5; possible D gene TRBD1, 5 bases. The CDR3 has 15 residues. The germline V gene has CDR1 SGHTA and CDR2 FQGNSA. V was pared by 1 base and J by 3 bases, with 10 bases between. DNA for the CDR3: TGTGCCAGCAGCTTAGTGGGGGGGACCAATCAGCCCCAGCATTTT. Amino acid sequence: CASSLVGGTNQPQHF. Full variable domain (missing parts from reference TRBV7-2 and TRBJ1-5): GAGVSQSPSNKVTEKGKDVELRCDPISGHTALYWYRQSLGQGLEFLIYFQGNSAPDKSGLPSDRFSAERTGGSVSTLTIQRTQQEDSAVYLCASSLVGGTNQPQHFGDGTRLSIL.

The gene calls are TRBV5-1 and TRBJ2-2; 7 nucleotides match TRBD1. Germline-derived CDR1 and CDR2 are SGHRS and YFSETQ. The trim removed 2 bases at V and 4 bases at J, leaving 5 bases unmatched. The CDR3 covers 15 residues. DNA for the CDR3: TGCGCCAGCAGCTTTACAGGGGCGAGCACCGGGGAGCTGTTTTTT. Its protein is CASSFTGASTGELFF.

The gene calls are TRBV7-9 and TRBJ1-1; D is ambiguous. CDR1 is SEHNR and CDR2 is FQNEAQ in the germline V gene (reference sequence). V was trimmed by 5 bases and J by 1 base, leaving 11 bases between them. The CDR3 has 14 amino acids. CDR3: CASSTQKGNTEAFF. The DNA for the CDR3 is TGTGCCAGCAGCACTCAGAAGGGGAACACTGAAGCTTTCTTT.

This chain joins TRBV19 and TRBJ1-2; the D gene is possibly TRBD1 (5 bases). V was cut by 10 bases and J by 4 bases, with 19 bases left in between. This CDR3 comprises 14 residues. CDR1 and CDR2 from the germline V gene are LNHDA and SQIVND (reference sequence). For the CDR3, the DNA is TGTGCCACCAATCGCGGGCAGGGAAGCTATGGCTACACCTTC. Its protein product is CATNRGQGSYGYTF. Looking up the rest from reference TRBV19 and TRBJ1-2 gives the full variable domain: DGGITQSPKYLFRKEGQNVTLSCEQNLNHDAMYWYRQDPGQGLRLIYYSQIVNDFQKGDIAEGYSVSREKKESFPLTVTSAQKNPTAFYLCATNRGQGSYGYTFGSGTRLTVV.

V usage is TRBV18 and J usage is TRBJ2-3, with 9 bases fitting TRBD1. The CDR3 loop spans 17 amino acids. V lost 0 bases, J lost 3 bases, and 7 bases stayed unmatched. Looked up from germline, CDR1 is KGHSH and CDR2 is LQKENI. CDR3 DNA: TGTGCCAGCTCACCACCGAGTGACAGGGGGGATACAGATACGCAGTATTTT. Protein: CASSPPSDRGDTDTQYF. Looking up the rest from reference TRBV18 and TRBJ2-3 gives the full variable domain: NAGVMQNPRHLVRRRGQEARLRCSPMKGHSHVYWYRQLPEEGLKFMVYLQKENIIDESGMPKERFSAEFPKEGPSILRIQQVVRGDSAAYFCASSPPSDRGDTDTQYFGPGTRLTVL.

This chain connects TRBV11-2 to TRBJ2-7; D may be TRBD1 (6 bases). Germline assignment: CDR1 SGHAT and CDR2 FQNNGV. The CDR3 spans 15 residues. V was shortened by 5 bases and J by 4 bases, with 18 bases between the two germline ends. The DNA for the CDR3 is TGTGCCAGCAGCCGACAGGAACTGGGTGCGTACGAGCAGTACGTC. This sequence encodes CASSRQELGAYEQYV.

V usage is TRBV30 and J usage is TRBJ1-3; 8 nucleotides align to TRBD1. Germline V gives CDR1 GTSNPN, CDR2 SVGIG (reference sequence). This CDR3 contains 14 residues. After removal of 5 bases from V and 4 bases from J, the junction contained 7 bases not matched to a gene. This CDR3 is CAWAGQGLGNTIYF. For the CDR3, the DNA is TGTGCCTGGGCAGGACAGGGCCTCGGAAACACCATATATTTT.

The J gene is TRBJ2-2, the V gene TRBV11-2, with 12 nucleotides matching TRBD2. CDR1 SGHAT and CDR2 FQNNGV come from the germline V gene. The CDR3 totals 15 residues. V lost 5 bases and J lost 7; bases outside the gene matches: 5. The CDR3 is CASSPRTSGNGELFF. The CDR3 region has the DNA TGTGCCAGCAGCCCCCGGACTAGCGGGAACGGGGAGCTGTTTTTT.

This clone has just one count. The chain couples TRBV15 to TRBJ2-7, with 11 bases matching TRBD2. V lost 0 bases, J lost 7 bases, and 11 bases stayed unmatched. The CDR3 covers 17 residues. The V gene's germline CDR1 is LNHNV and CDR2 YYDKDF (reference sequence). The CDR3: CATSRDTSGSPMGEQYV. CDR3 bases: TGTGCCACCAGCAGAGATACTAGCGGGAGCCCCATGGGGGAGCAGTACGTC.

The rearrangement joins TRBV7-2 to TRBJ2-7; 9 bases line up with TRBD1. The CDR3 covers 15 residues. V lost 3 bases to trimming and J lost 3 bases; unmatched junction nucleotides: 6. Per germline, CDR1 SGHTA and CDR2 FQGNSA. CDR3 region: CASSLSGTGIYEQYF. The CDR3 DNA follows: TGTGCCAGCAGCTTGTCCGGGACAGGGATCTACGAGCAGTACTTC.

This clone was counted a single time. J is TRBJ1-4 and V is TRBV9; D remains unclear. The CDR3 spans 16 residues. V was trimmed by 3 bases and J by 8 bases, leaving 20 bases between them. In germline, CDR1 is SGDLS, CDR2 YYNGEE. The CDR3 DNA follows: TGTGCCAGCAGCGCAAATCCCAATCGGGTGGAGGAAAAACTGTTTTTT. Its translation: CASSANPNRVEEKLFF.

On this clone itself: One end of the junction is discordant with germline, which a read error may explain. The chain carries TRBV27 and TRBJ1-5; perhaps TRBD1 as D (5 bases). From germline, CDR1 is MNHEY and CDR2 SMNVEV (reference sequence). This CDR3 spans 14 amino acids. The CDR3 reads CAGSDDSSNQPQHF. The CDR3 region has the DNA TGTGCCGGCAGTGACGACAGTAGCAATCAGCCCCAGCATTTT.